This paragraph reports one T cell receptor beta chain. The entry originates in a study of pediatric ulcerative colitis. Repertoires were generated with immunoSEQ multiplex PCR, while TCRdb's copy carries only in-frame clones and drops some. The sample lists about 14,000 clones; about nine tenths were seen once. This TCR derives from a boy younger than 18 with moderate ulcerative colitis. What was sequenced was blood.

The CDR3, as DNA: TGTGCCAGTAGCACCGGGGCGTGGGAGACCCAGTACTTC. Amino acids: CASSTGAWETQYF. The rearrangement joins TRBV19 to TRBJ2-5, with D possibly called TRBD1 or TRBD2 (5 bases each). Deletions cut 6 bases from V and 5 bases from J, with 13 bases between. The germline V gene has CDR1 LNHDA and CDR2 SQIVND (reference sequence). This CDR3 region has 13 residues.